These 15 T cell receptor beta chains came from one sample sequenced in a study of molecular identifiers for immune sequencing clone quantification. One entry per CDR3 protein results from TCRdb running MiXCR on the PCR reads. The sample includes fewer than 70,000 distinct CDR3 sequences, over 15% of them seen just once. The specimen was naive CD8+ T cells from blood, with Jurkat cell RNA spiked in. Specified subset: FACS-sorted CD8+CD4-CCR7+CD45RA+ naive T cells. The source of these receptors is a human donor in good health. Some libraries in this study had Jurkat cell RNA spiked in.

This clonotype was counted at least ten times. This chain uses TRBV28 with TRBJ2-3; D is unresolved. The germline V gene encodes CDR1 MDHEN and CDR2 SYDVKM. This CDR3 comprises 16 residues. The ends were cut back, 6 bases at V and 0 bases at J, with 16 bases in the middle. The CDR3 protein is CASREFTSSSTDTQYF. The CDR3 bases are TGTGCCAGCAGGGAATTTACATCGTCTAGCACAGATACGCAGTATTTT.

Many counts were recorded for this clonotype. The CDR3 nucleotides are TGTGCCAGCTCTCTTGGGCAGGTCTCCTACGAGCAGTACTTC. Its protein product is CASSLGQVSYEQYF. The J gene is TRBJ2-7, the V gene TRBV6-6; no clear D gene. The CDR3 spans 14 residues. Germline V gene sequence: CDR1 MNHNY, CDR2 SVGAGI (reference sequence). V was clipped by 8 bases and J by 0 bases, with 14 bases between them.

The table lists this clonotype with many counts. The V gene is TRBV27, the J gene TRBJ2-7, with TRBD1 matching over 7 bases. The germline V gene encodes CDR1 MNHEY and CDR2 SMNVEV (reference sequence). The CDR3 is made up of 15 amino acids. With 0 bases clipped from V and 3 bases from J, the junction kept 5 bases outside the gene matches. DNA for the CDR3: TGTGCCAGCAGTTTATCAGGGGGCCCAATCTACGAGCAGTACTTC. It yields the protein CASSLSGGPIYEQYF.

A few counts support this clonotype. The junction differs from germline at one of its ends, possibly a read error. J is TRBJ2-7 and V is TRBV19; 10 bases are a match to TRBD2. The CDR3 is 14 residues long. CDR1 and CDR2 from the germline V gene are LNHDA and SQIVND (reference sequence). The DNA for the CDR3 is TGTGCCACTACGGGACTAGCGCAACCCTACGGGCAGTACTTC. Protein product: CATTGLAQPYGQYF.

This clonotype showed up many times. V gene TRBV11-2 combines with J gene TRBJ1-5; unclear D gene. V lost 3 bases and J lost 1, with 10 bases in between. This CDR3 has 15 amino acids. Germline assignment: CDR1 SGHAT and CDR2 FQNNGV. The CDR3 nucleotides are TGTGCCAGCAGCTTGGGTGTAGTAAGCAATCAGCCCCAGCATTTT. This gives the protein CASSLGVVSNQPQHF.

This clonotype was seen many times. In DNA, the CDR3 is TGTGCCAGCACCTTAGCGGGAGGGCCCCCAGATACGCAGTATTTT. As protein: CASTLAGGPPDTQYF. The chain links TRBV5-4 to TRBJ2-3; 11 bases are a match to TRBD2. This CDR3 comprises 15 residues. V shed 6 bases and J 4 bases; nucleotides not matched to a gene: 7. Germline V CDR1 and CDR2: SGHNT, YYREEE (reference sequence). Combining the CDR3 with reference TRBV5-4 and TRBJ2-3 gives the whole variable domain ETGVTQSPTHLIKTRGQQVTLRCSSQSGHNTVSWYQQALGQGPQFIFQYYREEENGRGNFPPRFSGLQFPNYSSELNVNALELDDSALYLCASTLAGGPPDTQYFGPGTRLTVL.

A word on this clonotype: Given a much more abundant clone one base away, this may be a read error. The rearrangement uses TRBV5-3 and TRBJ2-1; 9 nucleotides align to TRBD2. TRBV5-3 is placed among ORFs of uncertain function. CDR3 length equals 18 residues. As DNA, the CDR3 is TGTGCCAGCAGCTCGGAGGTTAGCGGGAGAGATTGGCACAATGAGCAGTTCTTC. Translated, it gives CASSSEVSGRDWHNEQFF.

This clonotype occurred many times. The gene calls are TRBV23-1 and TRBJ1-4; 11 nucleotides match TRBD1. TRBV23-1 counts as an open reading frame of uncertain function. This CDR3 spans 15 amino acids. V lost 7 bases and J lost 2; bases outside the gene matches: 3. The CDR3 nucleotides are TGCGCCAGCAACCGGGACAGGGGGACTAATGAAAAACTGTTTTTT. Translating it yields CASNRDRGTNEKLFF.

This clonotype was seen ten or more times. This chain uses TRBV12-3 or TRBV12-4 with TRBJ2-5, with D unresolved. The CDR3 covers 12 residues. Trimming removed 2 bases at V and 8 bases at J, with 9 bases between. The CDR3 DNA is TGTGCCAGCAGTTTAAGTAGGGAAACCCAGTACTTC. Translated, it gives CASSLSRETQYF.

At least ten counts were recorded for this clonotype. CDR3 loop: CASSRFTTNEKLFF. CDR3 DNA sequence: TGTGCCAGCAGTCGTTTTACAACTAATGAAAAACTGTTTTTT. The chain joins TRBV27 to TRBJ1-4; D is undetermined. The CDR3 totals 14 residues. CDR1 MNHEY and CDR2 SMNVEV come from the germline V gene (reference sequence). Trimming stripped 5 bases from V and 0 bases from J, with 7 bases between.

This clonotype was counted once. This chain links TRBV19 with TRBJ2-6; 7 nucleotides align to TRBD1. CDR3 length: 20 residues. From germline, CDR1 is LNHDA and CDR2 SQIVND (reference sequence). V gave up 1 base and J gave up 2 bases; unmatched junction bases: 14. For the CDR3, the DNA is TGTGCCAGTAGTATAGTGGGACAGAGTATTGGTCCGACTGGGGCCAACGTCCTGACTTTC. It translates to CASSIVGQSIGPTGANVLTF. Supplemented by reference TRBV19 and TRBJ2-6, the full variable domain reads DGGITQSPKYLFRKEGQNVTLSCEQNLNHDAMYWYRQDPGQGLRLIYYSQIVNDFQKGDIAEGYSVSREKKESFPLTVTSAQKNPTAFYLCASSIVGQSIGPTGANVLTFGAGSRLTVL.

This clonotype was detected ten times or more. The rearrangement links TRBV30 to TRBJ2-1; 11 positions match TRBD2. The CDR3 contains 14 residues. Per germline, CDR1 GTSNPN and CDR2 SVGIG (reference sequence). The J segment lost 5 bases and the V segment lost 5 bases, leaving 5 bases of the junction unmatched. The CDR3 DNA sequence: TGTGCCTGGGGGACTAGCGGACTCCACAATGAGCAGTTCTTC. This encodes CAWGTSGLHNEQFF.

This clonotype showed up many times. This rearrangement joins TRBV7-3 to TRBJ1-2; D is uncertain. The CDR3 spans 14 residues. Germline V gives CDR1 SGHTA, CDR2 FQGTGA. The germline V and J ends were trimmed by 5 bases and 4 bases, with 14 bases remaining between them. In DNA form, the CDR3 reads TGTGCCAGCAGCCCGAACGGACGGAGCTATGGCTACACCTTC. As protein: CASSPNGRSYGYTF.

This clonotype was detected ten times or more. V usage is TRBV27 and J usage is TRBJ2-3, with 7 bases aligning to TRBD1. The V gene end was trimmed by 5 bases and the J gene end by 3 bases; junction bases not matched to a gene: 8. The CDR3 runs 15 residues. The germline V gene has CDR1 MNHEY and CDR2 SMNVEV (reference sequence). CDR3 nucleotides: TGTGCCAGCAGTCGTCAGGGGGATTGGACAGATACGCAGTATTTT. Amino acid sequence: CASSRQGDWTDTQYF.

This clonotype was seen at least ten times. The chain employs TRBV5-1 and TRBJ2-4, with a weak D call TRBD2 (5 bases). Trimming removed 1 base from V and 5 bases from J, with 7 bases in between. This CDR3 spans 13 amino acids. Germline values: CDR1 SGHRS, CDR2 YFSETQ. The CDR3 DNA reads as TGCGCCAGCAGCTTGAGTAGCGAAAACATTCAGTACTTC. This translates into CASSLSSENIQYF.